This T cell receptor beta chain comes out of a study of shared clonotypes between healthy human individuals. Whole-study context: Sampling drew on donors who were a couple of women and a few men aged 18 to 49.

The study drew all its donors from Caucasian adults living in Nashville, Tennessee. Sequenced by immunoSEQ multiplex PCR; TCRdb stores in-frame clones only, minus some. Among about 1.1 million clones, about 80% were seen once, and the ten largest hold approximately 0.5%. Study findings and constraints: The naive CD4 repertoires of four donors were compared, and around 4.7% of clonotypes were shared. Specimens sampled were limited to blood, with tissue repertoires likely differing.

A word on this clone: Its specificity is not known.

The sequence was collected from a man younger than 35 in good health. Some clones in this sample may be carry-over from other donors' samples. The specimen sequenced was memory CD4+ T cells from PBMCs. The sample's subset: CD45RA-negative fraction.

Written as DNA, the CDR3 is TGCGCCAGCAGCCATAGGACAGGGGACTACGAGCAGTACTTC. It codes for CASSHRTGDYEQYF. This chain joins TRBV4-3 and TRBJ2-7; 9 nucleotides line up with TRBD1. Trimming at V came to 3 bases and at J to 3 bases, leaving 3 bases not matched to a gene. CDR3 length equals 14 residues. Germline V gene lookup returns CDR1 LGHNA and CDR2 YSLEER.